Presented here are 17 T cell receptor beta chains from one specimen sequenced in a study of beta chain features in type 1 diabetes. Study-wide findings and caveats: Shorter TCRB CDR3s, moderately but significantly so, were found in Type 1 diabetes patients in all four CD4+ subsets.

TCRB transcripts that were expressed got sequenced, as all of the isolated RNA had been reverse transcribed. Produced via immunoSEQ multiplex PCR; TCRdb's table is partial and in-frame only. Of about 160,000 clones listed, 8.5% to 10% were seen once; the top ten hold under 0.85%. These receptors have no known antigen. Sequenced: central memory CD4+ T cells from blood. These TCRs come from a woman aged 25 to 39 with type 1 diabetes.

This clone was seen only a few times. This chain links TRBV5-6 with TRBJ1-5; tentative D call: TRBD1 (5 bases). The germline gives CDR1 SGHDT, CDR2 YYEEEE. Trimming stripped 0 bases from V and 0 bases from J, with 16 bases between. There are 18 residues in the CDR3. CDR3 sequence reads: CASSLGVGGAYSNQPQHF. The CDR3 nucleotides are TGTGCCAGCAGCTTGGGAGTGGGTGGGGCATATAGCAATCAGCCCCAGCATTTT.

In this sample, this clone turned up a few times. The chain's CDR3 is CASSQGLAGTDTQYF. CDR3 nucleotides: TGTGCCAGCAGCCAAGGACTAGCGGGCACAGATACGCAGTATTTT. The chain links TRBV14 to TRBJ2-3; TRBD2 matches 9 bases. CDR3 length equals 15 residues. CDR1 and CDR2 from the germline V gene are SGHDN and FVKESK. The trim removed 1 base at V and 1 base at J, leaving 0 bases unmatched.

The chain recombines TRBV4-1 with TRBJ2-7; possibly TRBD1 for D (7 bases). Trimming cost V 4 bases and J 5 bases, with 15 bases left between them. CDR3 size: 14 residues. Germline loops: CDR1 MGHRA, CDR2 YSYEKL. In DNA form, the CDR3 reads TGCGCCAGCAGCCGACAGGGAGGAATTGACGAGCAGTACTTC. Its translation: CASSRQGGIDEQYF.

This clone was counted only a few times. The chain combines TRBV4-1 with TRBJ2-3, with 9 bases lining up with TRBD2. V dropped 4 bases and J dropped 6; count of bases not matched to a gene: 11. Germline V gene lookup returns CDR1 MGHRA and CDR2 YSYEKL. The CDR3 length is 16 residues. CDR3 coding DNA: TGCGCCAGCAGCCCAGGGACTAGCAGGTTTTCGGATACGCAGTATTTT. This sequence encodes CASSPGTSRFSDTQYF.

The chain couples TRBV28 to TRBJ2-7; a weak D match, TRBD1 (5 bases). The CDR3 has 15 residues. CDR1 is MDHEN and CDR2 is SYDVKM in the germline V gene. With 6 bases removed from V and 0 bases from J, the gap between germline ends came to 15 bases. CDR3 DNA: TGTGCCAGCAGACCCTGGACAACGAGCTCCTACGAGCAGTACTTC. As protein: CASRPWTTSSYEQYF.

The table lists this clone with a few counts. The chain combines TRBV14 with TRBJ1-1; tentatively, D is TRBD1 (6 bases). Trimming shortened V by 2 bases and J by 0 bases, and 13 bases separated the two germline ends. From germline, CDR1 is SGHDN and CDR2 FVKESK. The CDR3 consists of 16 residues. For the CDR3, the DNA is TGTGCCAGCAGCCAACGGCAGGGGAACATGAACACTGAAGCTTTCTTT. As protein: CASSQRQGNMNTEAFF.

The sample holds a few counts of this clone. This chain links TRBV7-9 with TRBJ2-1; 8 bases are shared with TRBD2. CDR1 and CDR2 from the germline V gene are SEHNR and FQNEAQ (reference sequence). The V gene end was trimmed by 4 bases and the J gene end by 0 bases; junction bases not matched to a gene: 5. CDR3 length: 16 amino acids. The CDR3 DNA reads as TGTGCCAGCAGCTACTACAGCGGGAGCTCCTACAATGAGCAGTTCTTC. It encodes CASSYYSGSSYNEQFF.

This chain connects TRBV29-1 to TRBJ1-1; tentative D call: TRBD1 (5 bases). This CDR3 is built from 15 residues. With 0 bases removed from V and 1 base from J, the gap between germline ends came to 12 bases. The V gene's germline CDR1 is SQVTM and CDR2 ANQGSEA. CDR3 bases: TGCAGCGTTGAAGATCCAAGGGGTTGGAACACTGAAGCTTTCTTT. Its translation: CSVEDPRGWNTEAFF.

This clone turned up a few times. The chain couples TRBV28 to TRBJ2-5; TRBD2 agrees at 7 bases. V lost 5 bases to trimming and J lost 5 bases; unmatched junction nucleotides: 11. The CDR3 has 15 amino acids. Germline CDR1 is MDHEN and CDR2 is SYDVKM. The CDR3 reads CASSPLGGRVETQYF. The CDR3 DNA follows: TGTGCCAGCAGTCCCCTGGGAGGGCGGGTGGAGACCCAGTACTTC.

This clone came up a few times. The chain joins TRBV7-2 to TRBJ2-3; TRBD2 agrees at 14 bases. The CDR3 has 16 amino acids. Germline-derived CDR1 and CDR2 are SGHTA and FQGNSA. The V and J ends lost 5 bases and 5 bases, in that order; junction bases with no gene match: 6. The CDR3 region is CASSPGLAGGVDTQYF. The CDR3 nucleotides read TGTGCCAGCAGCCCCGGACTAGCGGGAGGAGTAGATACGCAGTATTTT.

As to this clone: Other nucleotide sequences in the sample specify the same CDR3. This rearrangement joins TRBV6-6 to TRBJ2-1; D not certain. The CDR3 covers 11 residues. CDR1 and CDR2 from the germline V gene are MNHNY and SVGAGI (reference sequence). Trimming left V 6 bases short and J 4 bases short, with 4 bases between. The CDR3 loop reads CASSPYNEQFF. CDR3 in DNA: TGTGCCAGCAGCCCGTACAATGAGCAGTTCTTC.

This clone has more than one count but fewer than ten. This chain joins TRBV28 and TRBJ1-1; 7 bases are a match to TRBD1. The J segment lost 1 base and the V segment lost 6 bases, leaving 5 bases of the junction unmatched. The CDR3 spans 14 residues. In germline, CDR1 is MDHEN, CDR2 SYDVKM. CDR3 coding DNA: TGTGCCAGCAGGTTACAGGGGACGAACACTGAAGCTTTCTTT. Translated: CASRLQGTNTEAFF.

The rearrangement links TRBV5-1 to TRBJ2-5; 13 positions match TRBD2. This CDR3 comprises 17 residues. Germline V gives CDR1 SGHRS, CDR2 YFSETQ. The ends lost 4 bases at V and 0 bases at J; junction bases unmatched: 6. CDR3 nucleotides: TGCGCCAGCAGCGTAACCGGGACTAGCGGGAACCAAGAGACCCAGTACTTC. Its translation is CASSVTGTSGNQETQYF.

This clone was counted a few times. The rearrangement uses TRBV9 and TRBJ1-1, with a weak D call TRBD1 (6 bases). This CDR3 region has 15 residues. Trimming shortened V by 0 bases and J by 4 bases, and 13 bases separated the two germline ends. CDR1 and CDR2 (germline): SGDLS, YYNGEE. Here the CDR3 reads CASSVDGGRGTEAFF. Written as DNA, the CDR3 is TGTGCCAGCAGCGTAGATGGGGGCAGGGGCACTGAAGCTTTCTTT. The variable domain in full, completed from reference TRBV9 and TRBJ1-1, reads DSGVTQTPKHLITATGQRVTLRCSPRSGDLSVYWYQQSLDQGLQFLIQYYNGEERAKGNILERFSAQQFPDLHSELNLSSLELGDSALYFCASSVDGGRGTEAFFGQGTRLTVV.

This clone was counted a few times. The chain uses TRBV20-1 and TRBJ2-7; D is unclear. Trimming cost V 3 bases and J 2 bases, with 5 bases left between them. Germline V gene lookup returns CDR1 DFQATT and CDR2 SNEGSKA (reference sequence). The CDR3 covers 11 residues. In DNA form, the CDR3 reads TGCAGTGCTAGTAATCCCTACGAGCAGTACTTC. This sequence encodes CSASNPYEQYF.

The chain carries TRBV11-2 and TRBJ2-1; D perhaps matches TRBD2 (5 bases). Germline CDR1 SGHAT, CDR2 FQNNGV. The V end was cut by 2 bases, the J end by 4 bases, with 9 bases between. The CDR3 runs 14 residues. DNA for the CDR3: TGTGCCAGCAGCTTAATTTCGGGGTACAATGAGCAGTTCTTC. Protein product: CASSLISGYNEQFF.

Written as DNA, the CDR3 is TGTGCCAGCAGCGTAAGCGGTACCTACGAGCAGTACTTC. Its protein product is CASSVSGTYEQYF. This chain links TRBV9 with TRBJ2-7; D may be TRBD2 (5 bases). This CDR3 has 13 residues. Trimming cost V 1 base and J 2 bases, with 7 bases left between them. The germline V gene encodes CDR1 SGDLS and CDR2 YYNGEE.